This TCR beta chain was identified in a study of shared clonotypes between healthy human individuals. Original processing methods: ImmunoSEQ junction-only sequences lacked quality scores, so their filtering differed. Measured with immunoSEQ multiplex PCR; TCRdb has only the in-frame clones, and not every one. The V and J calls and clone size are taken from that table; D and trimming were inferred from the DNA. Seen here are more than 550,000 clones, about 91% observed once, and the top ten hold about 24%. Findings and caveats of the study: The study found roughly 5% of naive CD4 clonotypes shared across a handful of donors. The generation probabilities recorded for non-shared clonotypes fell below those of clonotypes shared by all four donors.

CDR1 is SGDLS, CDR2 YYNGEE, per germline. V was pared by 4 bases and J by 3 bases, with 14 bases between. The CDR3 extends over 14 amino acids. CD45RO negativity and positive selection for CCR7 defined naive CD8 cells, a population that excluded terminally differentiated effector memory CD45RA+ cells. As concerns this clone: Its antigen is unidentified.

Sequencing used naive CD8+ T cells sorted from blood. The chain uses TRBV9 and TRBJ2-7; maybe TRBD1 (6 bases). The receptor comes from a man younger than 45 in good health. CDR3 sequence reads: CASSFGGQSYEQYF. CDR3 DNA sequence: TGTGCCAGCAGCTTCGGCGGACAGAGCTACGAGCAGTACTTC.